The T cell receptor beta chain under discussion was sequenced for a study of T cell responses to AZD1222 COVID-19 vaccine. Libraries were prepared by immunoSEQ multiplex PCR; TCRdb keeps only in-frame clonotypes and omits some of them. This sample has roughly 150,000 clones, with about nine tenths found just once. V was shortened by 4 bases and J by 1 base, with 17 bases between the two germline ends. CDR3 length equals 16 residues. Germline assignment: CDR1 SGHRS and CDR2 YFSETQ. Remarks on this clone: No antigen is known for it.

Whole-study results and caveats: The study identified only 6 or 7 AZD1222 recipients as seropositive at baseline. Reports indicate that nearly half of spike-specific TCRs are directed at unmutated variant regions. In a largely white British group with more females than males, clonal diversity was possibly underestimated.

Sequenced material: peripheral blood, taken on day 0 of AZD1222 vaccination. This TCR was sampled from an adult in good health. V and J are TRBV5-1 and TRBJ2-5; D is perhaps TRBD2 (5 bases). The CDR3 DNA sequence: TGCGCCAGCAGCCCCCTAGCCGCGGCGGTCCAAGAGACCCAGTACTTC. It codes for CASSPLAAAVQETQYF.